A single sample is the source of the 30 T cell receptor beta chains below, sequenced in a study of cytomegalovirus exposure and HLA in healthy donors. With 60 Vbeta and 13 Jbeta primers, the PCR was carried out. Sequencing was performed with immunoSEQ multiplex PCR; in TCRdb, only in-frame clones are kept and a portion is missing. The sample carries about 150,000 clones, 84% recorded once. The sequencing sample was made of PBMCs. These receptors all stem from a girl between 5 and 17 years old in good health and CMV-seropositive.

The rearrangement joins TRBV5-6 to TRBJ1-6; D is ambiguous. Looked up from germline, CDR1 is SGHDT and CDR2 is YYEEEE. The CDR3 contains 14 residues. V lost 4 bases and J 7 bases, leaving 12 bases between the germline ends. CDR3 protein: CASSNGVGNSPLHF. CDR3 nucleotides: TGTGCCAGCAGCAACGGGGTAGGGAATTCACCCCTCCACTTT.

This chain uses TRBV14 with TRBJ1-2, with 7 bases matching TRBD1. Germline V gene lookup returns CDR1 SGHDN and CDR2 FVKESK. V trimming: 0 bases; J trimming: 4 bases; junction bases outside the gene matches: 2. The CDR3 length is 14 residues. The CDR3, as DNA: TGTGCCAGCAGCCAAGATTCAGGGGGCTATGGCTACACCTTC. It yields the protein CASSQDSGGYGYTF.

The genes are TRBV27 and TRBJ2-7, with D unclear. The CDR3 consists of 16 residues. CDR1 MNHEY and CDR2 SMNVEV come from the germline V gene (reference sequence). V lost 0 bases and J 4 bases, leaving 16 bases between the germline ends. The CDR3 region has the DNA TGTGCCAGCAGTTTATCGCTGGGCCCCGTCCCATACGAGCAGTACTTC. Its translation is CASSLSLGPVPYEQYF.

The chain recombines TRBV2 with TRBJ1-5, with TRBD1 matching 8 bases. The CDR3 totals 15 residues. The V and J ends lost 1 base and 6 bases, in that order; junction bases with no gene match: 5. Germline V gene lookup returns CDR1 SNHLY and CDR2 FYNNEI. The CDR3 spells CASSEVGQVRQPQHF. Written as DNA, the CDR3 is TGTGCCAGCAGTGAAGTGGGACAGGTGCGTCAGCCCCAGCATTTT.

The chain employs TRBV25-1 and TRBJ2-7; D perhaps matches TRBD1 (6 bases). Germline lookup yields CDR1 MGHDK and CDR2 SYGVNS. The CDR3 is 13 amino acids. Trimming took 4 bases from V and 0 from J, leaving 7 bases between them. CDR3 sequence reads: CASSGGGSYEQYF. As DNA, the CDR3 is TGTGCCAGCAGTGGAGGGGGCTCCTACGAGCAGTACTTC.

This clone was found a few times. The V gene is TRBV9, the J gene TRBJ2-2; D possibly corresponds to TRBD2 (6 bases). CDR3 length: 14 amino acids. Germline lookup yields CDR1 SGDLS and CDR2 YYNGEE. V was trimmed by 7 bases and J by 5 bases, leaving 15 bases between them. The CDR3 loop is CASQGGAETGELFF. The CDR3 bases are TGTGCCAGCCAAGGCGGGGCGGAGACCGGGGAGCTGTTTTTT.

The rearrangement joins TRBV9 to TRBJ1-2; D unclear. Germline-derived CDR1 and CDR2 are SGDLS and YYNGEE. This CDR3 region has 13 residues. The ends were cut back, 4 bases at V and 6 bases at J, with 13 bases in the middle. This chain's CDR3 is CASSPSSGNGYTF. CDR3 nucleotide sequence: TGTGCCAGCAGCCCAAGCTCCGGGAATGGCTACACCTTC.

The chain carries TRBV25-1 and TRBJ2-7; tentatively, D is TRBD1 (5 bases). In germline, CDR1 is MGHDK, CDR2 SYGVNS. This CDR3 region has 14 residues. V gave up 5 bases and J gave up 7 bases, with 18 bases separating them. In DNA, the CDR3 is TGTGCCAGCAGTCCGACAGAAAGTTCGGTAGAGCAGTACTTC. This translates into CASSPTESSVEQYF.

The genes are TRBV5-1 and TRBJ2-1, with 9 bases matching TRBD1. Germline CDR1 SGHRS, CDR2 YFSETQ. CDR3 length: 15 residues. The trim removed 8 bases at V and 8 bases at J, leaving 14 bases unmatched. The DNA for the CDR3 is TGCGCCAGTAACCCCGGACAGGGGAGTAAGGATGAGCAGTTCTTC. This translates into CASNPGQGSKDEQFF. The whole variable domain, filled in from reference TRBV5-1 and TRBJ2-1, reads KAGVTQTPRYLIKTRGQQVTLSCSPISGHRSVSWYQQTPGQGLQFLFEYFSETQRNKGNFPGRFSGRQFSNSRSEMNVSTLELGDSALYLCASNPGQGSKDEQFFGPGTRLTVL.

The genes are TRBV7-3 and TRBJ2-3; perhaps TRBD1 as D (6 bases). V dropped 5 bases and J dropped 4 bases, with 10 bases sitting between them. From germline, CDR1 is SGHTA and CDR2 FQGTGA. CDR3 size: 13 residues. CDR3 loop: CASSLRGSDTQYF. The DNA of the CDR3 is TGTGCCAGCAGCCTCAGGGGATCAGATACGCAGTATTTT.

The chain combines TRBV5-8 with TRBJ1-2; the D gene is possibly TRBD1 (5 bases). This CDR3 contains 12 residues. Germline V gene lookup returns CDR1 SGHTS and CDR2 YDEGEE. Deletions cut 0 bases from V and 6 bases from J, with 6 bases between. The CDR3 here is CASSLAGNGYTF. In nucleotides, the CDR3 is TGTGCCAGCAGCTTGGCAGGGAATGGCTACACCTTC.

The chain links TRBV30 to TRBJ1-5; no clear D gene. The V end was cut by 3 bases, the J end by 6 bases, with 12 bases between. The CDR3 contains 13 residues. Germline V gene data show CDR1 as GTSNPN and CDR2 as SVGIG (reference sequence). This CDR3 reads CAWSTNEVQPQHF. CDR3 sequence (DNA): TGTGCCTGGAGCACAAACGAGGTTCAGCCCCAGCATTTT.

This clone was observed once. The CDR3 nucleotides are TGTGCCAGCAGCCTATCCGATACGCAGTATTTT. Encoded protein: CASSLSDTQYF. V gene TRBV14 combines with J gene TRBJ2-3; D is uncertain. Germline-derived CDR1 and CDR2 are SGHDN and FVKESK. This CDR3 contains 11 residues. V lost 4 bases and J lost 6, with 5 bases in between.

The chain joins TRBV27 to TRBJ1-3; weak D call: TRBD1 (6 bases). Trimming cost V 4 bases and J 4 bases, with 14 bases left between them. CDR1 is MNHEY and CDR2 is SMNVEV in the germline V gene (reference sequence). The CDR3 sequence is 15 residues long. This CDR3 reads CASSYRALAGNTIYF. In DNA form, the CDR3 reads TGTGCCAGCAGTTACAGGGCCTTAGCCGGAAACACCATATATTTT.

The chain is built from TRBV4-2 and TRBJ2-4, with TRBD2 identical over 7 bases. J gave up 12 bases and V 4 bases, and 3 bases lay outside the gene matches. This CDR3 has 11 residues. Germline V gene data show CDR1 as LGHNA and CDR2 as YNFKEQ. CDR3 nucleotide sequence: TGTGCCAGCAGCCGAGGGGACTATCAGTACTTC. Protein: CASSRGDYQYF.

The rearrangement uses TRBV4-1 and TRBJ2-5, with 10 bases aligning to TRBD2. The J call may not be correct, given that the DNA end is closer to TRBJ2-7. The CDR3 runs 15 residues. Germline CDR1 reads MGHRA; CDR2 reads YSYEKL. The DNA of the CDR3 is TGCGCCAGCAGCCAACCCCTAGCGGGGGCTGGCGAGCAGTACTTC. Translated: CASSQPLAGAGEQYF.

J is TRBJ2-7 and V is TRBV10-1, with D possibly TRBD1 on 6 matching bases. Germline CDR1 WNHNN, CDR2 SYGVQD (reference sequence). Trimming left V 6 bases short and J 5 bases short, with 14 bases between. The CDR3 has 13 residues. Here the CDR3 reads CASSTGPGDEQYF. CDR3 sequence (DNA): TGCGCCAGCAGCACCGGTCCAGGGGACGAGCAGTACTTC.

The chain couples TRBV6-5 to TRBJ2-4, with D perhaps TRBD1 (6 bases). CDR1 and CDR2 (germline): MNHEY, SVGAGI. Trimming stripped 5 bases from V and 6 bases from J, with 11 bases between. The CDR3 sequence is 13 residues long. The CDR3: CASSRDTRNIQYF. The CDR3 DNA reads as TGTGCCAGCAGTCGGGACACCCGAAACATTCAGTACTTC.

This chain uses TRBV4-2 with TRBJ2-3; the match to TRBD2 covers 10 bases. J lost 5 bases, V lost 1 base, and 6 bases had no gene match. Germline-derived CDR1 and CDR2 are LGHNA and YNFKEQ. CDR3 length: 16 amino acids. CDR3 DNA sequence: TGTGCCAGCAGCCAAGGGCAAGCGGGGGGGCAAGATACGCAGTATTTT. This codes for CASSQGQAGGQDTQYF.

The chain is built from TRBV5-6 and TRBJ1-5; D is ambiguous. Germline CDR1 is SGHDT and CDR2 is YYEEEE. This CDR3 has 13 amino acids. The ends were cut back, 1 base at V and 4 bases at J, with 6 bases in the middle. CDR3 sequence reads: CASSLLPNQPQHF. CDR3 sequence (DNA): TGTGCCAGCAGCTTGCTCCCTAATCAGCCCCAGCATTTT.

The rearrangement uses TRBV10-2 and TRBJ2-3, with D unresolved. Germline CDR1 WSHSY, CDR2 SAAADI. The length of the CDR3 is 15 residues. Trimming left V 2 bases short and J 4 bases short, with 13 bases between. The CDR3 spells CASSEIAPLADTQYF. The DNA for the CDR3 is TGCGCCAGCAGTGAGATAGCCCCCTTGGCAGATACGCAGTATTTT.

The CDR3 DNA is TGTGCCAGCAGGGGGGGAAATACAGCCAAAAACATTCAGTACTTC. Encoded protein: CASRGGNTAKNIQYF. V is TRBV18 and J is TRBJ2-4; tentative D call: TRBD2 (7 bases). CDR3 length: 15 residues. V lost 8 bases, J lost 0 bases, and 14 bases lay in between. In germline, CDR1 is KGHSH, CDR2 LQKENI.

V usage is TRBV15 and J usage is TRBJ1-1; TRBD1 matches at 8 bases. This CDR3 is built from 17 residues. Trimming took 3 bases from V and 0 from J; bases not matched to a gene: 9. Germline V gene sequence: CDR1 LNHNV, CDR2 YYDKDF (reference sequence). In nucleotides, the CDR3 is TGTGCCACCAGCAGCGCCAACAGGGGGTTTGTGAACACTGAAGCTTTCTTT. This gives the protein CATSSANRGFVNTEAFF.

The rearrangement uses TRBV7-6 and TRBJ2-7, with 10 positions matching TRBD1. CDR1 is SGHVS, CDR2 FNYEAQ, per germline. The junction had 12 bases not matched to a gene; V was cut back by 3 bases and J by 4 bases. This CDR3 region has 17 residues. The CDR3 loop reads CASSFSLPGQGLYEQYF. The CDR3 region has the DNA TGTGCCAGCAGCTTTTCACTCCCGGGACAGGGGTTATACGAGCAGTACTTC.

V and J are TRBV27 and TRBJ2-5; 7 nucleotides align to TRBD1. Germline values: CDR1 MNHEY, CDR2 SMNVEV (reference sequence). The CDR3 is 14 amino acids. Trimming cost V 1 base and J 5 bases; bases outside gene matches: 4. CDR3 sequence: CASSLYGRGETQYF. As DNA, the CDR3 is TGTGCCAGCAGTTTATACGGCAGGGGGGAGACCCAGTACTTC.

CDR3: CASSFGQSYEQYF. The CDR3 region has the DNA TGCGCCAGCAGCTTCGGACAGAGCTACGAGCAGTACTTC. The genes are TRBV5-1 and TRBJ2-7; possibly TRBD1 for D (6 bases). The ends were cut back, 2 bases at V and 3 bases at J, with 9 bases in the middle. CDR3 length equals 13 residues. Per the germline V gene, CDR1 is SGHRS and CDR2 is YFSETQ. Full variable domain (outside the CDR3, taken from reference TRBV5-1 and TRBJ2-7): KAGVTQTPRYLIKTRGQQVTLSCSPISGHRSVSWYQQTPGQGLQFLFEYFSETQRNKGNFPGRFSGRQFSNSRSEMNVSTLELGDSALYLCASSFGQSYEQYFGPGTRLTVT.

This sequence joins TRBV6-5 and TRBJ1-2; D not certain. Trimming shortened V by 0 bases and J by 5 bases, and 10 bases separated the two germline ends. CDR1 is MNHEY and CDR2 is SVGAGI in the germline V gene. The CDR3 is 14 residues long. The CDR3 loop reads CASSYSRPVYGYTF. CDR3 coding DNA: TGTGCCAGCAGTTACTCGCGGCCTGTATATGGCTACACCTTC.

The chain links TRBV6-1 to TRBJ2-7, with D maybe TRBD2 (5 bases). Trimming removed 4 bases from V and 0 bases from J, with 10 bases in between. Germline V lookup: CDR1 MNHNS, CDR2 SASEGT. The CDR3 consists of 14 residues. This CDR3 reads CASSVGLSSYEQYF. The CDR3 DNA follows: TGTGCCAGCAGTGTAGGACTGAGCTCCTACGAGCAGTACTTC.

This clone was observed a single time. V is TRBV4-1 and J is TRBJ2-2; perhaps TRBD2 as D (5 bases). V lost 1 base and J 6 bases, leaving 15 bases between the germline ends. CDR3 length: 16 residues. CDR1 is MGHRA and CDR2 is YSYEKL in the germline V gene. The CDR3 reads CASSQVGGRVAGELFF. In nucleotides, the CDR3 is TGCGCCAGCAGCCAAGTTGGAGGAAGGGTGGCCGGGGAGCTGTTTTTT.

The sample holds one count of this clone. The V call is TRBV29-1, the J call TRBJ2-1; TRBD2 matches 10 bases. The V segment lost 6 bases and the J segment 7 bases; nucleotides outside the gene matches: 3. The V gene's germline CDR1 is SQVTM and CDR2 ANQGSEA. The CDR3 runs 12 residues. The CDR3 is CSVASGGNEQFF. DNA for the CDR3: TGCAGCGTAGCTAGCGGGGGTAATGAGCAGTTCTTC.